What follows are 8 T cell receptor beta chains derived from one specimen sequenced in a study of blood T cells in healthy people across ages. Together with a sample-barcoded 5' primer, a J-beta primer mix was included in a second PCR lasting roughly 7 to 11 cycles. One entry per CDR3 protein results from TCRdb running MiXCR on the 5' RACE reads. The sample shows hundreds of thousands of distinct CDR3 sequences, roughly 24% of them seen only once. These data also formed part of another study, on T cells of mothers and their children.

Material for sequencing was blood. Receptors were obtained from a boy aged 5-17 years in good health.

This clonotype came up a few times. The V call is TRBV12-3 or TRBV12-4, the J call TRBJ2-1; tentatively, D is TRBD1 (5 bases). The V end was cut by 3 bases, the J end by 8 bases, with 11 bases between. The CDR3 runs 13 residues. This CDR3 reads CASSFREGDEQFF. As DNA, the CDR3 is TGTGCCAGCAGTTTCAGGGAAGGCGATGAGCAGTTCTTC.

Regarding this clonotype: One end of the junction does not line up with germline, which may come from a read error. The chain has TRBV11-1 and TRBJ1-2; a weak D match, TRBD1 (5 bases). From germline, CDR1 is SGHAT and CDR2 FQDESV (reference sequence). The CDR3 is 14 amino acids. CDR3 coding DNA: TGTGCCAGCAGCCTCCTCAGGGCGGGAGGTGGCTTCACCTTC. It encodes CASSLLRAGGGFTF.

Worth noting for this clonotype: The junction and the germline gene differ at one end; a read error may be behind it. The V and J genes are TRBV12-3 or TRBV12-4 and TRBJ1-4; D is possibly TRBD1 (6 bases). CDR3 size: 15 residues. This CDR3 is CASSWGAQTNEKPFF. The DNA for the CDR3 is TGTGCCAGCAGTTGGGGGGCCCAGACTAATGAAAAACCGTTTTTT.

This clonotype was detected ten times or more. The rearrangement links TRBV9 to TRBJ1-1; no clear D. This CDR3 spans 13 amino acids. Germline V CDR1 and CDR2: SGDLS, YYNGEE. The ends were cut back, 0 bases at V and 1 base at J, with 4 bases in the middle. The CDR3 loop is CASSVGRNTEAFF. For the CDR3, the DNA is TGTGCCAGCAGCGTAGGCAGGAACACTGAAGCTTTCTTT.

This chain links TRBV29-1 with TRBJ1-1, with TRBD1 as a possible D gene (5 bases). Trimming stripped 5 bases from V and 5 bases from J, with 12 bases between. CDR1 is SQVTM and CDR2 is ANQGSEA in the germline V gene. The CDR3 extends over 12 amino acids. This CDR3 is CSVRREGTEAFF. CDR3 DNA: TGCAGCGTTCGCAGGGAAGGGACTGAAGCTTTCTTT.

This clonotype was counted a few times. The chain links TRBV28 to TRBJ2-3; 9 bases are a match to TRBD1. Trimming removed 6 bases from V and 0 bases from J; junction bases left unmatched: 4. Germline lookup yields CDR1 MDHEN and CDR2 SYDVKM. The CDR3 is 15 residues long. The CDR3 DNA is TGTGCCAGCAGGTACAGGGGGCAAAGCACAGATACGCAGTATTTT. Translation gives CASRYRGQSTDTQYF.

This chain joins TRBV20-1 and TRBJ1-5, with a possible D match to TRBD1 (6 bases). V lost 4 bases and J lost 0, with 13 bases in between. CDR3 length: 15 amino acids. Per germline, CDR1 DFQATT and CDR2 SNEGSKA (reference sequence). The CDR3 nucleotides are TGCAGTGCTAAGCCAGGGGCGGGTAGCAATCAGCCCCAGCATTTT. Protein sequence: CSAKPGAGSNQPQHF.

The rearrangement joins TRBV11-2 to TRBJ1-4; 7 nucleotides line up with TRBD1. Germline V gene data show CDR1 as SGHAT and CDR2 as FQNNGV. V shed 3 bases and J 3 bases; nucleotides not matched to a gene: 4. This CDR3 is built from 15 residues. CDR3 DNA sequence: TGTGCCAGCAGCTTGTGGACAGGAGCTAATGAAAAACTGTTTTTT. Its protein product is CASSLWTGANEKLFF.